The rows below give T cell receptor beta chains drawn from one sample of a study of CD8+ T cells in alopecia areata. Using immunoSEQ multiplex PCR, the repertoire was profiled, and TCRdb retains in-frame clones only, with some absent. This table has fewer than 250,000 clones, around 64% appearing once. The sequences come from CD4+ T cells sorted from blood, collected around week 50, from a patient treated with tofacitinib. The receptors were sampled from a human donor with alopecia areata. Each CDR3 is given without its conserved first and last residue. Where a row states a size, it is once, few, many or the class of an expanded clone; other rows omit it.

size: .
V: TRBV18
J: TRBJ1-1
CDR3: ASSPPRKGNRPEAF

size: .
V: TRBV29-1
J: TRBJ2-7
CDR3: SVWQTYEQY

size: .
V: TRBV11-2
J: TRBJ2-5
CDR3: ASSSDRGQGETQY

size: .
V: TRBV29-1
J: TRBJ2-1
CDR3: SVLQINNEQF

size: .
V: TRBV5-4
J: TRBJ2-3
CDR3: ASSLVSTDTQY

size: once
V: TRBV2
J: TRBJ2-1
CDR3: ASTTSGSYNEQF

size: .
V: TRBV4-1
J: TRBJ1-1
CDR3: ASSQGALGERVNTEAF

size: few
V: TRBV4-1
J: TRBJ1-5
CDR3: ASSPGDRGPWDQPQH

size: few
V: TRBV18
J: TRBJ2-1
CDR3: ASSPGRSEQF

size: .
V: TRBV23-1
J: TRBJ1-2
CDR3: ASSFRGNYGYT

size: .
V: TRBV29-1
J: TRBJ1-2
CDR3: SVWGAGENEGYT

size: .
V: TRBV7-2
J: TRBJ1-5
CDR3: ASSSRGQGSQPQH

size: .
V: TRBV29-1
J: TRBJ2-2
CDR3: SVGEPGELF

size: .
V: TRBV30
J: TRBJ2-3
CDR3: AWTWPTGEVTDTQY

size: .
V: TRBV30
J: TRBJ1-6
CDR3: AWGTTTGFPSPLH

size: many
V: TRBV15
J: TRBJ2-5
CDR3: ATSSPGQKEETQY

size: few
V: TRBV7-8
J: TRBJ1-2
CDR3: ASSSGTGEVKGYT

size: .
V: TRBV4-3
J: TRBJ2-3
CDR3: ASSQSARSGGALDTQY

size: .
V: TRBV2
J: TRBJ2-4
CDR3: ASSRTGIAKNIQY

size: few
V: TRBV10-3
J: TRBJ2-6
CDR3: AIGGQGAIVSGANVLT

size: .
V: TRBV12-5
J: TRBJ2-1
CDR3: ASGLDSTYNEQF

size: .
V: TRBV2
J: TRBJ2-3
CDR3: ASSGGAVQDTQY

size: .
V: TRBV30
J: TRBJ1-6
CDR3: AWSTRTGDSPLH

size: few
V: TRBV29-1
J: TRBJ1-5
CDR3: SARTGGQPQH

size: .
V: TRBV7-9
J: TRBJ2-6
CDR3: ASSTYRGLGISGANVLT

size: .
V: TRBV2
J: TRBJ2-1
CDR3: AGFSSDEQF

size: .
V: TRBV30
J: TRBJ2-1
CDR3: AWRALDRSQF

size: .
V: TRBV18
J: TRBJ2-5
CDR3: ASSAERKETQY

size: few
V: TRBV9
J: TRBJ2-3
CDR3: ASSVLGRAGRTDTQY

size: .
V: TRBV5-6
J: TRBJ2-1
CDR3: ASSLQNEQF

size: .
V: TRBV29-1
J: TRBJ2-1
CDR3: SVEVLEGDEQF

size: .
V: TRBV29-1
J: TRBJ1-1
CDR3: SVLSGTANTEAF

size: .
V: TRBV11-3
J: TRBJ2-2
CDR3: ASKGLKRGFAGELF

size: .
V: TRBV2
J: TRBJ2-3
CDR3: ASSDRRTDTQY

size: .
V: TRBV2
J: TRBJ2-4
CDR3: ASSEFRGADIQY

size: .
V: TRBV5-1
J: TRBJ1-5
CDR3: ASSQRGDSNQPQH

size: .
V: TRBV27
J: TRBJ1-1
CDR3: ASSPFITTEAF

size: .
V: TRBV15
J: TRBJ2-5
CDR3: ATSREGGQGETQY

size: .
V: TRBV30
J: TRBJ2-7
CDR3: AWSDSNVPYEQY

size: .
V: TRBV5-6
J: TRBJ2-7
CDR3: ASSSEGWAYEQY

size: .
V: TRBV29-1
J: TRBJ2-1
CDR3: SVDGGTRVYEQF

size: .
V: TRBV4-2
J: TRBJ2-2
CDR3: ASSQVSGGELF

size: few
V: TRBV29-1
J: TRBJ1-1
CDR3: SMRGGERAF

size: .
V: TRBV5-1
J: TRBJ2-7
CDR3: ASSNYRGMSYEQY

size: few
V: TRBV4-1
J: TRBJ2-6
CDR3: ASSQLSEGTGANVLT

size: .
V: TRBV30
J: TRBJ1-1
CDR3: AWGRGFDTEAF

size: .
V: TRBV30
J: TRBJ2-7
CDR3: AWSVLQGAYEQY

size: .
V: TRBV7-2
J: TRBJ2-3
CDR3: ASREGSTDTQY

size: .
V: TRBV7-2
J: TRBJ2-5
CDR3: ASSPGLAVETQY

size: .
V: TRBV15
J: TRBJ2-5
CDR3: ATSRDWREGQETQY

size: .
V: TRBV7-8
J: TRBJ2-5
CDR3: ASSSRGTGFQETQY

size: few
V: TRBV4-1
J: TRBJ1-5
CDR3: ASSQFRDHNQPQH

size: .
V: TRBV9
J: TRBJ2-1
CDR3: ASSGAGNYNEQF